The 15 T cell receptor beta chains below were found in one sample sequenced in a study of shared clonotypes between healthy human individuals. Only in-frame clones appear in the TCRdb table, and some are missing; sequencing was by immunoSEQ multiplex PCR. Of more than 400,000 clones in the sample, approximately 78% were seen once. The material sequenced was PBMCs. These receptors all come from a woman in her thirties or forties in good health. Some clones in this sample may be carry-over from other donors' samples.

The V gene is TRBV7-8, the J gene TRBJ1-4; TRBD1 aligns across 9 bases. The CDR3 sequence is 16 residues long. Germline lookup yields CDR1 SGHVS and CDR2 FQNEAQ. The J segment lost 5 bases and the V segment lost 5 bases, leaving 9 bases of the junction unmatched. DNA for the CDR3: TGTGCCAGCAGCAGCAACAGGGGGCGCGGCAATGAAAAACTGTTTTTT. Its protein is CASSSNRGRGNEKLFF.

The CDR3 nucleotides are TGTGCCAGCATGTCTGGGGCCAACGTCCTGACTTTC. Its translation: CASMSGANVLTF. The J gene is TRBJ2-6, the V gene TRBV2; D call uncertain. The CDR3 runs to 12 residues. Germline lookup yields CDR1 SNHLY and CDR2 FYNNEI. V was trimmed by 7 bases and J by 1 base, leaving 2 bases between them.

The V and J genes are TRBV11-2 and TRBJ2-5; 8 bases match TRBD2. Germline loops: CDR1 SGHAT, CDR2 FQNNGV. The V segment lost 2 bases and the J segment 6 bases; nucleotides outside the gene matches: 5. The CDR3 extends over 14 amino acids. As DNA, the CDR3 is TGTGCCAGCAGCTTATCTCTAGCGGGTCAGACCCAGTACTTC. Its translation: CASSLSLAGQTQYF.

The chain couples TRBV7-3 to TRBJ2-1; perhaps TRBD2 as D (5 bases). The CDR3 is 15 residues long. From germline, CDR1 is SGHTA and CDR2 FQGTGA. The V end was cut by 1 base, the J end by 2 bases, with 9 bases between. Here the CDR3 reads CASSLMSGPYNEQFF. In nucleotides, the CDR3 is TGTGCCAGCAGCTTAATGAGCGGACCCTACAATGAGCAGTTCTTC.

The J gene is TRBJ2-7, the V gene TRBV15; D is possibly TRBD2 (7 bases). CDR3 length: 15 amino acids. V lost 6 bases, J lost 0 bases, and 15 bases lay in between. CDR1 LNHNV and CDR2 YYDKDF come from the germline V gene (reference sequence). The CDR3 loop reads CATSVGGPSSYEQYF. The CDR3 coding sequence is TGTGCCACCAGTGTCGGGGGGCCTTCCTCCTACGAGCAGTACTTC.

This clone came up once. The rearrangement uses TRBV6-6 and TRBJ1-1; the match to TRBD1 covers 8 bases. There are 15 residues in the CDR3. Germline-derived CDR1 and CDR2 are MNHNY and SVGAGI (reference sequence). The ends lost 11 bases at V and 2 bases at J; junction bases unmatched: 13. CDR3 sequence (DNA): TGTGCCGGAGGACAGGGTCCCCATTCAAACACTGAAGCTTTCTTT. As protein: CAGGQGPHSNTEAFF.

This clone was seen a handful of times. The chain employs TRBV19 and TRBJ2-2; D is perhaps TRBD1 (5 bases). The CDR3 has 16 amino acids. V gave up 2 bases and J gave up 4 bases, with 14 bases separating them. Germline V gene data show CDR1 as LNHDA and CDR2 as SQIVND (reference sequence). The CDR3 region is CASSISSRAVTGELFF. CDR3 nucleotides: TGTGCCAGTAGTATATCATCCAGGGCGGTCACCGGGGAGCTGTTTTTT.

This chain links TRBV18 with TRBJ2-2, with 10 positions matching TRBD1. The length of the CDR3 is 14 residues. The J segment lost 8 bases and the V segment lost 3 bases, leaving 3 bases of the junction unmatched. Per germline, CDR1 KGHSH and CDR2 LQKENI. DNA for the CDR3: TGTGCCAGCTCACCGGACAGGGGGACGGGGGAGCTGTTTTTT. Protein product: CASSPDRGTGELFF.

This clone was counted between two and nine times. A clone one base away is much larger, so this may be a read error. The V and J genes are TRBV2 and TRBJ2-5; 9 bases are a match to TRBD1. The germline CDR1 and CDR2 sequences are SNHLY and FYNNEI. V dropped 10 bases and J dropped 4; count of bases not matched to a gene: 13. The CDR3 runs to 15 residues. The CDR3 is CANSAMGTGIETQYF. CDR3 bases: TGTGCCAACAGCGCTATGGGGACAGGGATAGAGACCCAGTACTTC. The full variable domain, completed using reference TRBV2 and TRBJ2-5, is EPEVTQTPSHQVTQMGQEVILRCVPISNHLYFYWYRQILGQKVEFLVSFYNNEISEKSEIFDDQFSVERPDGSNFTLKIRSTKLEDSAMYFCANSAMGTGIETQYFGPGTRLLVL.

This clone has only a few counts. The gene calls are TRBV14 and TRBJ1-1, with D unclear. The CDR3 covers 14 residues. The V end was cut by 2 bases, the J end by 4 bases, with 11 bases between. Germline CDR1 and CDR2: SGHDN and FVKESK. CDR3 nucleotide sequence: TGTGCCAGCAGCCAAATAGGGCTGGCCACTGAAGCTTTCTTT. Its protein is CASSQIGLATEAFF.

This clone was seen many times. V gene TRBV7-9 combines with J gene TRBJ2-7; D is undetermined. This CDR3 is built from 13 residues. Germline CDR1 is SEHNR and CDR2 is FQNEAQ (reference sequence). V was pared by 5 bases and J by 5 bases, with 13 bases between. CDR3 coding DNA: TGTGCCAGCAGCCCCCAGGTGGGTCACGAGCAGTACTTC. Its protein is CASSPQVGHEQYF.

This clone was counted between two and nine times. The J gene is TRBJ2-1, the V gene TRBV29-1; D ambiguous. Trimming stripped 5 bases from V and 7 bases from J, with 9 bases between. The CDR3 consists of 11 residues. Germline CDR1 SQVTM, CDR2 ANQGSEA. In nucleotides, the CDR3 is TGCAGCGTTCCCAAGGGAAATGAGCAGTTCTTC. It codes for CSVPKGNEQFF.

The CDR3 spells CASSPRASGRNEQFF. The DNA of the CDR3 is TGTGCCAGCAGTCCCCGGGCCTCCGGCAGGAATGAGCAGTTCTTC. The chain couples TRBV5-6 to TRBJ2-1; D is unclear. The germline V gene encodes CDR1 SGHDT and CDR2 YYEEEE. This CDR3 spans 15 amino acids. V dropped 5 bases and J dropped 7 bases, with 19 bases sitting between them.

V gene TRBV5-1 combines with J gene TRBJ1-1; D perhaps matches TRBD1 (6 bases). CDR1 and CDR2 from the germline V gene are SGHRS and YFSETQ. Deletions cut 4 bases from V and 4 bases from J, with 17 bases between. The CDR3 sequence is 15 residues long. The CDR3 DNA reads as TGCGCCAGCAGCAGGACTTCAGGGGAGGGCACTGAAGCTTTCTTT. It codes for CASSRTSGEGTEAFF.

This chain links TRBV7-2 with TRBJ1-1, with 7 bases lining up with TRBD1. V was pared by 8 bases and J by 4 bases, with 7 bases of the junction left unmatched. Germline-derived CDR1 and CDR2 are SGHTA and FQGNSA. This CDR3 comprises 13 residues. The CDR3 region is CASALRGGTEAFF. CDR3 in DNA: TGTGCCAGCGCTCTCAGGGGGGGCACTGAAGCTTTCTTT.